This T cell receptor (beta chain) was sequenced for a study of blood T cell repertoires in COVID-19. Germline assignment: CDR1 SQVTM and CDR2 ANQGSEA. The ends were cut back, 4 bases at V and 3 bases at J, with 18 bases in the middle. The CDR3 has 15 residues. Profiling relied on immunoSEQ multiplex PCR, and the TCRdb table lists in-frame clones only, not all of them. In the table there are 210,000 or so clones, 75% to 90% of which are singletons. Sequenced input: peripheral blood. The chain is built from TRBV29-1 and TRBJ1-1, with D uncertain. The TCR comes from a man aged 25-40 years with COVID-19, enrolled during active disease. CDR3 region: CSVVSFFGRDTEAFF. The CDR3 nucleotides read TGCAGCGTTGTAAGTTTTTTCGGTCGGGACACTGAAGCTTTCTTT.